A single sample gave rise to the 29 T cell receptor beta chains below, sequenced in a study of T cell responses to AZD1222 COVID-19 vaccine. Profiled with immunoSEQ multiplex PCR; TCRdb holds only in-frame clones, not every one. The sample contains about 96,000 clones, roughly 90% of which appear only once. Sequences were derived from peripheral blood, sampled on day 0 of AZD1222 vaccination. Receptors were obtained from an adult in good health.

This sequence joins TRBV10-3 and TRBJ2-5, with D possibly being TRBD1 (5 bases). The germline V gene encodes CDR1 ENHRY and CDR2 SYGVKD. Trimming cost V 4 bases and J 5 bases, with 11 bases left between them. This CDR3 is 13 amino acids long. CDR3 sequence reads: CAISVVSGETQYF. DNA of the CDR3: TGTGCCATCAGTGTAGTATCAGGGGAGACCCAGTACTTC.

The V and J genes are TRBV3-1 (or the pseudogene TRBV3-2) and TRBJ2-7; unclear D gene. In germline, CDR1 is LGHDT, CDR2 YNNKEL (reference sequence). V was cut by 3 bases and J by 6 bases, with 12 bases left in between. This CDR3 has 13 amino acids. CDR3 coding DNA: TGTGCCAGCAGCCACCTAGGGTCGGGCGAGCAGTACTTC. Its translation: CASSHLGSGEQYF.

This chain uses TRBV6-6 with TRBJ2-7, with D possibly being TRBD2 (5 bases). Germline V CDR1 and CDR2: MNHNY, SVGAGI (reference sequence). V lost 4 bases and J lost 4, with 17 bases in between. The length of the CDR3 is 15 residues. The CDR3 loop is CASSLTSPSRYEQYF. CDR3 sequence (DNA): TGTGCCAGCAGTTTAACATCCCCTAGCCGATACGAGCAGTACTTC.

This chain joins TRBV9 and TRBJ2-3, with D uncertain. Per the germline V gene, CDR1 is SGDLS and CDR2 is YYNGEE. Trimming removed 0 bases at V and 4 bases at J, with 18 bases between. The CDR3 spans 17 residues. CDR3 sequence: CASSVEVSWGPSDTQYF. CDR3 DNA: TGTGCCAGCAGCGTAGAAGTCTCCTGGGGTCCTTCAGATACGCAGTATTTT.

This clone was counted a single time. The junction shows a germline mismatch at one end, possibly a read error. The chain joins TRBV7-7 to TRBJ2-3; TRBD2 agrees at 10 bases. This CDR3 is 16 amino acids long. In germline, CDR1 is SSHAT, CDR2 FNYEAQ (reference sequence). CDR3 loop: CASSLTSGSSTDTQYF. CDR3 nucleotide sequence: TGTGCTAGCAGCTTGACTAGCGGGTCTAGCACAGATACGCAGTATTTT.

The chain couples TRBV24-1 to TRBJ2-2, with TRBD2 matching over 7 bases. Trimming at V came to 2 bases and at J to 7 bases, leaving 9 bases not matched to a gene. Germline V gives CDR1 KGHDR, CDR2 SFDVKD. This CDR3 spans 16 amino acids. The CDR3, as DNA: TGTGCCACCAGTGATTCCTCGCGGGGGATCGGCGGGGAGCTGTTTTTT. Its translation: CATSDSSRGIGGELFF.

The gene calls are TRBV5-6 and TRBJ2-3, with TRBD2 identical over 10 bases. This CDR3 spans 16 amino acids. J lost 4 bases, V lost 1 base, and 6 bases had no gene match. The germline V gene encodes CDR1 SGHDT and CDR2 YYEEEE. CDR3 sequence (DNA): TGTGCCAGCAGCTTGCGTGCTAGCGGGAGATCAGATACGCAGTATTTT. Its protein is CASSLRASGRSDTQYF.

The chain links TRBV6-5 to TRBJ2-5, with 8 positions matching TRBD2. This CDR3 is built from 15 residues. Germline V gives CDR1 MNHEY, CDR2 SVGAGI. Trimming removed 6 bases from V and 3 bases from J; junction bases left unmatched: 9. CDR3 coding DNA: TGTGCCAGCAGCAGAACCCGGGGGGGGGAAGAGACCCAGTACTTC. It translates to CASSRTRGGEETQYF.

The chain uses TRBV9 and TRBJ1-1; 7 bases align to TRBD1. Germline CDR1 and CDR2: SGDLS and YYNGEE. CDR3 length: 17 amino acids. With V trimmed by 0 bases and J by 5 bases, 13 bases remained unmatched. For the CDR3, the DNA is TGTGCCAGCAGCGTAGAGCGCCGGGCAGGGGGTGATACTGAAGCTTTCTTT. Its protein product is CASSVERRAGGDTEAFF.

The table lists this clone with a count of one. This chain uses TRBV9 with TRBJ2-2; D is undetermined. The germline V gene has CDR1 SGDLS and CDR2 YYNGEE. V was clipped by 6 bases and J by 5 bases, with 11 bases between them. The CDR3 contains 13 residues. The CDR3: CASTLSSTGELFF. CDR3 coding DNA: TGTGCCAGCACCCTATCGTCGACCGGGGAGCTGTTTTTT.

The V gene is TRBV12-5, the J gene TRBJ1-2; a weak D match, TRBD1 (5 bases). Germline V CDR1 and CDR2: LGHNT, FRNRAP. The V end was cut by 1 base, the J end by 0 bases, with 12 bases between. The CDR3 is 16 amino acids. CDR3 residues: CASGLGRDVSNYGYTF. CDR3 nucleotide sequence: TGTGCTAGTGGTTTGGGCCGGGACGTCTCTAACTATGGCTACACCTTC.

The rearrangement uses TRBV7-2 and TRBJ2-5, with TRBD2 identical over 11 bases. CDR3 size: 17 residues. Germline CDR1 reads SGHTA; CDR2 reads FQGNSA. With V trimmed by 5 bases and J by 4 bases, 12 bases remained unmatched. CDR3 in DNA: TGTGCCAGCAGCCGTCGGGGGGATAGCGGGAGGGGAGAGACCCAGTACTTC. Amino acids: CASSRRGDSGRGETQYF.

This clone was recorded a few times. V gene TRBV7-2 combines with J gene TRBJ2-7, with 11 bases aligning to TRBD1. Germline values: CDR1 SGHTA, CDR2 FQGNSA. With 4 bases clipped from V and 0 bases from J, the junction kept 14 bases outside the gene matches. CDR3 size: 19 residues. CDR3 DNA sequence: TGTGCCAGCAGCTCGGGCCCTGGACAGGGGGCCACTAGCTCCTACGAGCAGTACTTC. Translated: CASSSGPGQGATSSYEQYF.

The chain joins TRBV5-1 to TRBJ2-5, with D unresolved. Per germline, CDR1 SGHRS and CDR2 YFSETQ. This CDR3 has 14 residues. Trimming removed 4 bases from V and 8 bases from J, with 18 bases in between. The CDR3 coding sequence is TGCGCCAGCAGCCCGGGTCTTAAGGAGAGTACCCAGTACTTC. Its translation is CASSPGLKESTQYF.

V is TRBV6-2 or TRBV6-3 and J is TRBJ2-1, with 10 nucleotides matching TRBD1. With 2 bases clipped from V and 5 bases from J, the junction kept 3 bases outside the gene matches. This CDR3 has 15 amino acids. Germline CDR1 MNHEY, CDR2 SVGEGT. The CDR3 here is CASSYAGQGNNEQFF. Here the CDR3 DNA reads TGTGCCAGCAGTTACGCGGGACAGGGGAACAATGAGCAGTTCTTC.

As DNA, the CDR3 is TGTGCCACCAGCAGAGGGGGAACAGGTCCCGGGGAGCTGTTTTTT. It encodes CATSRGGTGPGELFF. The chain uses TRBV15 and TRBJ2-2; weak D call: TRBD1 (5 bases). Germline V gene sequence: CDR1 LNHNV, CDR2 YYDKDF (reference sequence). The V end was cut by 1 base, the J end by 6 bases, with 12 bases between. CDR3 length equals 15 residues.

The chain has TRBV19 and TRBJ2-1; TRBD2 agrees at 11 bases. The trim removed 6 bases at V and 8 bases at J, leaving 9 bases unmatched. Germline values: CDR1 LNHDA, CDR2 SQIVND (reference sequence). The CDR3 has 15 residues. CDR3 in amino acids: CASSQLAGDLDEQFF. The CDR3 bases are TGTGCCAGTAGCCAACTAGCGGGAGATCTCGATGAGCAGTTCTTC.

J is TRBJ2-1 and V is TRBV19, with 7 bases identical to TRBD2. Germline assignment: CDR1 LNHDA and CDR2 SQIVND (reference sequence). The CDR3 consists of 16 residues. J was trimmed by 2 bases and V by 3 bases; bases with no gene match: 7. CDR3 nucleotides: TGTGCCAGTAGTATTGATCGAGCGGGGACCTACAATGAGCAGTTCTTC. Translation: CASSIDRAGTYNEQFF.

Only one count was recorded for this clone. V gene TRBV5-6 combines with J gene TRBJ1-4, with D possibly being TRBD1 (6 bases). Germline CDR1 is SGHDT and CDR2 is YYEEEE. The CDR3 extends over 16 amino acids. The ends were cut back, 3 bases at V and 2 bases at J, with 14 bases in the middle. The CDR3 is CASSYWGGQTNEKLFF. In DNA form, the CDR3 reads TGTGCCAGCAGCTATTGGGGAGGACAGACTAATGAAAAACTGTTTTTT.

This sequence joins TRBV7-2 and TRBJ2-7; either TRBD1 or TRBD2 may supply D (8 bases each). This CDR3 is 15 amino acids long. V shed 3 bases and J shed 11 bases, with 23 bases lying between them. Germline lookup yields CDR1 SGHTA and CDR2 FQGNSA. The CDR3 DNA sequence: TGTGCCAGCAGCTTCTACTCGACAGGGGAGCGGGGGAAGTACTTC. This sequence encodes CASSFYSTGERGKYF.

CDR3 loop: CASSFRDRVLRQPQHF. The CDR3 DNA reads TGTGCCAGCAGTTTCAGAGACAGGGTTTTACGGCAGCCCCAGCATTTT. The J gene is TRBJ1-5, the V gene TRBV28; TRBD1 agrees at 7 bases. Germline V lookup: CDR1 MDHEN, CDR2 SYDVKM. This CDR3 contains 16 residues. J was trimmed by 7 bases and V by 3 bases; bases with no gene match: 12.

The genes are TRBV5-6 and TRBJ2-7, with D possibly being TRBD1 (8 bases). The germline gives CDR1 SGHDT, CDR2 YYEEEE. The V gene lost 0 bases and the J gene lost 9 bases, with 13 bases spanning the gap. This CDR3 has 13 amino acids. This CDR3 is CASSLGTGRVQYF. CDR3 coding DNA: TGTGCCAGCAGCTTGGGGACAGGGAGGGTGCAGTACTTC.

The V gene is TRBV7-2, the J gene TRBJ1-5; 7 positions match TRBD1. V dropped 4 bases and J dropped 2; count of bases not matched to a gene: 17. Germline CDR1 reads SGHTA; CDR2 reads FQGNSA. The CDR3 runs to 19 residues. This chain's CDR3 is CASSSGGRSRFGGNQPQHF. Here the CDR3 DNA reads TGTGCCAGCAGCTCAGGGGGACGCAGTAGGTTCGGTGGCAATCAGCCCCAGCATTTT.

This clone was found once. This sequence joins TRBV25-1 and TRBJ2-5; 9 nucleotides agree with TRBD1. J gave up 4 bases and V 5 bases, and 8 bases lay outside the gene matches. The CDR3 contains 15 residues. CDR1 is MGHDK, CDR2 SYGVNS, per germline. The CDR3: CASSPPGTGSETQYF. CDR3 nucleotides: TGTGCCAGCAGTCCACCCGGGACAGGGTCAGAGACCCAGTACTTC.

This chain uses TRBV18 with TRBJ2-3, with a tentative D call TRBD1 (6 bases). The CDR3 runs to 13 residues. Germline-derived CDR1 and CDR2 are KGHSH and LQKENI. Trimming removed 5 bases from V and 5 bases from J, with 11 bases in between. For the CDR3, the DNA is TGTGCCAGCTCAGGCAGGGGAAAAGATACGCAGTATTTT. It codes for CASSGRGKDTQYF.

The chain combines TRBV18 with TRBJ1-6; D not certain. The ends were cut back, 4 bases at V and 8 bases at J, with 9 bases in the middle. Germline V lookup: CDR1 KGHSH, CDR2 LQKENI. This CDR3 contains 13 residues. Here the CDR3 DNA reads TGTGCCAGCTCACAGAGGCGGGATTCACCCCTCCACTTT. Translating it yields CASSQRRDSPLHF.

This clone showed up just once. The V call is TRBV19, the J call TRBJ2-6; a weak D match, TRBD1 (6 bases). V was cut by 6 bases and J by 0 bases, with 18 bases left in between. The CDR3 consists of 18 residues. Germline V gene sequence: CDR1 LNHDA, CDR2 SQIVND (reference sequence). CDR3 sequence: CASRPQGPFSSGANVLTF. Written as DNA, the CDR3 is TGTGCCAGTAGACCACAGGGTCCCTTCAGCTCTGGGGCCAACGTCCTGACTTTC.

This chain uses TRBV25-1 with TRBJ1-4; TRBD1 might be the D (6 bases). Trimming took off 2 bases at V and 7 bases at J, with 17 bases between the two ends. CDR1 is MGHDK and CDR2 is SYGVNS in the germline V gene. The CDR3 totals 16 residues. This chain's CDR3 is CASSEMGKGGSEKLFF. The CDR3 DNA reads as TGTGCCAGCAGTGAAATGGGCAAAGGGGGGAGTGAAAAACTGTTTTTT.

This chain joins TRBV6-1 and TRBJ2-4, with D perhaps TRBD1 (5 bases). Germline loops: CDR1 MNHNS, CDR2 SASEGT. The CDR3 covers 17 residues. Deletions cut 4 bases from V and 0 bases from J, with 16 bases between. The chain's CDR3 is CASSGPRVLLAKNIQYF. The DNA of the CDR3 is TGTGCCAGCAGTGGACCCAGGGTATTGCTAGCCAAAAACATTCAGTACTTC.